This T cell receptor (beta chain) was retrieved from a study of shared clonotypes between healthy human individuals. Study results and caveats: Against clonotypes common to all four donors, non-shared ones had lower generation probabilities.

This clone showed up just once. The antigen is undetermined. In replicate PCRs of sorted subsets, around 0.2 ug DNA, approximately 30,000 T cell genomes, was used. Produced via immunoSEQ multiplex PCR; TCRdb's table is partial and in-frame only. The sample holds millions of clones, about 95% seen once. After removal of 4 bases from V and 0 bases from J, the junction contained 7 bases not matched to a gene. CDR1 and CDR2 from the germline V gene are MNHNS and SASEGT. The CDR3 runs to 17 residues. The chain combines TRBV6-1 with TRBJ1-4, with TRBD1 matching over 8 bases. This TCR derives from a man aged 18 to 30 in good health. Sequenced sample: naive CD4+ T cells sorted from blood. The subset was: CD45RA+ positively selected. The CDR3 spells CASSGGTGTATNEKLFF. CDR3 bases: TGTGCCAGCAGTGGAGGGACAGGAACGGCAACTAATGAAAAACTGTTTTTT.